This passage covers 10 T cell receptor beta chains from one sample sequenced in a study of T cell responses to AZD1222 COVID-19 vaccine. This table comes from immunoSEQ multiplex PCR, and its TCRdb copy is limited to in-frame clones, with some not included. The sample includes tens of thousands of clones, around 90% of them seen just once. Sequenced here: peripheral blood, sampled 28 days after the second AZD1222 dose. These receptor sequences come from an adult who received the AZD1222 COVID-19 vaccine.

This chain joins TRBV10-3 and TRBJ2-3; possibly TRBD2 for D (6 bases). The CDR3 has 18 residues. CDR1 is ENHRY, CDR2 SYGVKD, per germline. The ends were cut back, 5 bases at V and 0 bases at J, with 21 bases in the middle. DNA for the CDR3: TGTGCCATCAGTTCGGACTACCAGCCCACCGCTAGCACAGATACGCAGTATTTT. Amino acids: CAISSDYQPTASTDTQYF.

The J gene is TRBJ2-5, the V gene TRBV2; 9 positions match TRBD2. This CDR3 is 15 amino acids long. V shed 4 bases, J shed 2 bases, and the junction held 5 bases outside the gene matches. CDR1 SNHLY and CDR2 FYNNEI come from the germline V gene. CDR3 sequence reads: CASSGNSGRQETQYF. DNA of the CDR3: TGTGCCAGCAGTGGGAATAGCGGGAGACAAGAGACCCAGTACTTC.

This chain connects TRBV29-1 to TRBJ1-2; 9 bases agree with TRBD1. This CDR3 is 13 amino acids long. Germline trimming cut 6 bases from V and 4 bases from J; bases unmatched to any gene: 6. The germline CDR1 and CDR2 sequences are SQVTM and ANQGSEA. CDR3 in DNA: TGCAGCGTCGTGGGGACAGGGCTCTATGGCTACACCTTC. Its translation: CSVVGTGLYGYTF.

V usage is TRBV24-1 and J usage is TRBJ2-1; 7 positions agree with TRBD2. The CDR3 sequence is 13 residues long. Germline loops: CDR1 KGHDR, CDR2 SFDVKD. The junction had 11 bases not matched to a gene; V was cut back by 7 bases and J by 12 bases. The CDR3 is CATSPGLLLWQFF. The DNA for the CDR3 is TGTGCCACCAGCCCGGGACTACTCCTTTGGCAGTTCTTC.

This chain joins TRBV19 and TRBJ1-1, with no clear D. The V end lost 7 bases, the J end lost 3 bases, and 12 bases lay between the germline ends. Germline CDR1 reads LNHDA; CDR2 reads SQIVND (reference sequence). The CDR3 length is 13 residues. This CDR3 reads CASMVLGDTEAFF. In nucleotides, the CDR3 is TGTGCCAGTATGGTTCTCGGAGACACTGAAGCTTTCTTT.

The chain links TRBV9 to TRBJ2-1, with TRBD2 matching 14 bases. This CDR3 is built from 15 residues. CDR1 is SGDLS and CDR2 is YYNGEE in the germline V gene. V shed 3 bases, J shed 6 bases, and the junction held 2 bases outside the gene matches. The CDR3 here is CASSAGLAGGNEQFF. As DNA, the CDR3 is TGTGCCAGCAGCGCCGGACTAGCGGGAGGCAATGAGCAGTTCTTC. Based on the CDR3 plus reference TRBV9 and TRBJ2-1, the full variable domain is DSGVTQTPKHLITATGQRVTLRCSPRSGDLSVYWYQQSLDQGLQFLIQYYNGEERAKGNILERFSAQQFPDLHSELNLSSLELGDSALYFCASSAGLAGGNEQFFGPGTRLTVL.

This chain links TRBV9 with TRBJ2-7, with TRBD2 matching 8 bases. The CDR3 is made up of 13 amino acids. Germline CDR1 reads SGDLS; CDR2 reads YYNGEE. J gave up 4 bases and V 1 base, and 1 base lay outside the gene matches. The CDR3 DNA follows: TGTGCCAGCAGCGTAACTAGCGGTTACGAGCAGTACTTC. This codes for CASSVTSGYEQYF.

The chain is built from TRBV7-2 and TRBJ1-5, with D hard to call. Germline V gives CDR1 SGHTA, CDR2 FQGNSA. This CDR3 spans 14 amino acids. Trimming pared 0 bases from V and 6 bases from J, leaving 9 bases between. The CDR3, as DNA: TGTGCCAGCAGCTTAGCAGGGTTAAGTCAGCCCCAGCATTTT. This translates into CASSLAGLSQPQHF.

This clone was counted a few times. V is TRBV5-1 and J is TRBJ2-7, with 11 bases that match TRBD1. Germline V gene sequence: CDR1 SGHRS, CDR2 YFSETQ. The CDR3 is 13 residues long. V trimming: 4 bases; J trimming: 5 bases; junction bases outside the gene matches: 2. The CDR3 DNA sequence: TGCGCCAGCAGCGGGGGACAGGGGGACGAGCAGTACTTC. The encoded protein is CASSGGQGDEQYF.

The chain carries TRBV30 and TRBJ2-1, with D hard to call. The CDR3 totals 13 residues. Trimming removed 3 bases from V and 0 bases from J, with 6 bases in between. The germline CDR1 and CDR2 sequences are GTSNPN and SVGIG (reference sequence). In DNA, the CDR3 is TGTGCCTGGAGGTACAGCTCCTACAATGAGCAGTTCTTC. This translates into CAWRYSSYNEQFF. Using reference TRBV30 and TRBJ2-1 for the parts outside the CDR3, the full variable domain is SQTIHQWPATLVQPVGSPLSLECTVEGTSNPNLYWYRQAAGRGLQLLFYSVGIGQISSEVPQNLSASRPQDRQFILSSKKLLLSDSGFYLCAWRYSSYNEQFFGPGTRLTVL.